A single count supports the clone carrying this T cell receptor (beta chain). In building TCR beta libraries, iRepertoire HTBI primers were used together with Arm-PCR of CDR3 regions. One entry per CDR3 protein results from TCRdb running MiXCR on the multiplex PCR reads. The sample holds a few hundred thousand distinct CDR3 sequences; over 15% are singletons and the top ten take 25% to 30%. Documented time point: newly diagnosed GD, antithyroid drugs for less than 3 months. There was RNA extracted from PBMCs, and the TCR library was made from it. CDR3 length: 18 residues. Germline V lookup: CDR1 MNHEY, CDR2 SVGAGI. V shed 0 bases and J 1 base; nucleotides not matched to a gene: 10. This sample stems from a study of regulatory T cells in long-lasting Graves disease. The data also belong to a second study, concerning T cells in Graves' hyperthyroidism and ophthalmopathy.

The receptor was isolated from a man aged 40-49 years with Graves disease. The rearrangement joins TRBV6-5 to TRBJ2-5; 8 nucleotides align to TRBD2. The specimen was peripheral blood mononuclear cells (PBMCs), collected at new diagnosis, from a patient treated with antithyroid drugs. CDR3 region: CASSYSPGGGGSQETQYF. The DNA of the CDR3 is TGTGCCAGCAGTTACTCCCCGGGGGGGGGGGGGTCCCAAGAGACCCAGTACTTC.